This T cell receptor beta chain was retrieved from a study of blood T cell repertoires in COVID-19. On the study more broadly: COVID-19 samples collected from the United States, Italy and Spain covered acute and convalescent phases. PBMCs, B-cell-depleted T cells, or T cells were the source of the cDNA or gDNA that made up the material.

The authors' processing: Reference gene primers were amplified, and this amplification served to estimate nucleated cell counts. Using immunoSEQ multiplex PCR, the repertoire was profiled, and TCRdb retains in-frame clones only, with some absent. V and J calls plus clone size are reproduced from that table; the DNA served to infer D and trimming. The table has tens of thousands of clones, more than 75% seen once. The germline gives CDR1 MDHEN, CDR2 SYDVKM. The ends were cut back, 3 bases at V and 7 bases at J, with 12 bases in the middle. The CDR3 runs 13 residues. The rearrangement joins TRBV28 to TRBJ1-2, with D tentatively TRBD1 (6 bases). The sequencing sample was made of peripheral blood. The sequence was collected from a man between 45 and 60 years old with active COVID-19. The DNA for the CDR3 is TGTGCCAGCAGTTTCGGGACACTACTTGGCTACACCTTC. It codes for CASSFGTLLGYTF.